A selection of T cell receptor beta chains follows, all from one sample in a study of blood T cells in healthy people across ages. TCRdb processed the 5' RACE reads anew with MiXCR; each CDR3 protein has one entry. The sample carries 650,000 to 700,000 distinct CDR3 sequences, around 32% recorded once. Source material: blood. The origin of the receptors is a woman older than 75 in good health. The CDR3 runs from the conserved cysteine through the conserved F or W. A D gene is named only where the DNA matches it firmly. Clone size, where shown, is once, few, many, or a class for clones that have expanded.

abundance,v_gene,d_gene,j_gene,CDR3aa,CDR3nt
NA,TRBV7-9,TRBD1,TRBJ2-1,CASSPERGQGEDEQFF,TGTGCCAGCAGCCCTGAGCGGGGACAGGGGGAAGATGAGCAGTTCTTC
many,TRBV11-2,NA,TRBJ2-3,CASSLGRGGDTQYF,TGTGCCAGCAGCTTAGGCAGGGGTGGAGATACGCAGTATTTT
NA,TRBV19,TRBD1,TRBJ1-5,CASGDSFNQPQHF,TGTGCCAGTGGGGACAGTTTTAATCAGCCCCAGCATTTT
NA,TRBV24-1,TRBD2,TRBJ2-1,CATSDPTSGRVNEQFF,TGTGCCACCAGTGACCCTACTAGCGGGAGGGTCAATGAGCAGTTCTTC
few,TRBV9,TRBD2,TRBJ2-2,CASSVTLAGGTGERFF,TGTGCCAGCAGCGTAACACTAGCGGGAGGGACCGGGGAGCGGTTTTTT
NA,TRBV20-1,NA,TRBJ2-3,CSASVGSAASTDTQYF,TGCAGTGCTAGCGTCGGGTCGGCCGCTAGCACAGATACGCAGTATTTT
NA,TRBV12-3/TRBV12-4,TRBD2,TRBJ2-7,CASSLELAGIYEQYF,TGTGCCAGCAGTTTAGAACTAGCGGGGATCTACGAGCAGTACTTC
many,TRBV4-3,NA,TRBJ1-1,CASSRRGANTEAFF,TGCGCCAGCAGCCGGAGAGGGGCGAACACTGAAGCTTTCTTT
many,TRBV5-1,TRBD1,TRBJ2-3,CASSLQGADTQYF,TGTGCCAGCAGCCTACAGGGGGCAGATACGCAGTATTTT
NA,TRBV7-2,NA,TRBJ1-2,CASKLRGGLNYGYTF,TGTGCCAGCAAACTGCGGGGAGGTCTAAACTATGGCTACACCTTC
NA,TRBV20-1,TRBD2,TRBJ2-3,CSARAPSGRVVEADTQYF,TGCAGTGCTAGAGCTCCTAGCGGCCGGGTGGTAGAGGCAGATACGCAGTATTTT
many,TRBV5-1,NA,TRBJ1-1,CASSLVGGRMNTEAFF,TGCGCCAGCAGCTTGGTTGGGGGCCGGATGAACACTGAAGCTTTCTTT
few,TRBV9,NA,TRBJ2-7,CASSVGVMDGFGGEQYF,TGTGCCAGCAGCGTAGGGGTAATGGACGGTTTTGGGGGTGAGCAGTACTTC
many,TRBV7-6,NA,TRBJ2-5,CASTLRGGAVETQYF,TGTGCCAGCACCCTTCGAGGGGGGGCGGTGGAGACCCAGTACTTC
many,TRBV9,TRBD2,TRBJ2-1,CASSALAGGEQFF,TGTGCCAGCAGCGCATTAGCGGGGGGTGAGCAGTTCTTC
many,TRBV7-9,NA,TRBJ2-7,CASSLASPRIYEQYF,TGTGCCAGCAGCTTAGCGTCGCCTAGGATCTACGAGCAGTACTTC
many,TRBV9,TRBD2,TRBJ2-1,CASSVGLAGEYNEQFF,TGTGCCAGCAGCGTAGGACTAGCGGGAGAATACAATGAGCAGTTCTTC
many,TRBV6-6,NA,TRBJ1-5,CAARDDLSNQPQHF,TGTGCCGCGCGGGACGACCTTAGCAATCAGCCCCAGCATTTT
many,TRBV7-2,NA,TRBJ2-3,CASSLDYTDTQYF,TGTGCCAGCAGCTTAGACTACACAGATACGCAGTATTTT
NA,TRBV7-9,TRBD1,TRBJ1-1,CASSLQTGGRAEAFF,TGTGCCAGCAGCCTACAGACAGGGGGTCGCGCTGAAGCTTTCTTT
NA,TRBV6-1,NA,TRBJ1-1,CASSEQPMLTEAFF,TGTGCCAGCAGTGAACAGCCCATGCTCACTGAAGCTTTCTTT
few,TRBV5-5,NA,TRBJ2-1,CASSPRNQQETQFF,TGTGCCAGCAGCCCCCGGAACCAACAAGAGACCCAGTTCTTC
many,TRBV6-1,TRBD2,TRBJ2-5,CASSASSGGQETQYF,TGTGCCAGCAGTGCTTCTAGCGGGGGCCAAGAGACCCAGTACTTC
few,TRBV5-5,NA,TRBJ1-3,CASSRDPSSGNTIYF,TGTGCCAGCAGCCGGGACCCGAGCTCTGGAAACACCATATATTTT
many,TRBV7-2,NA,TRBJ2-5,CASSSNRDDQYF,TGTGCCAGCAGCTCGAACAGGGACGATCAGTACTTC
few,TRBV6-1,NA,TRBJ2-2,CASRKRDVTLGTGELFF,TGTGCCAGCAGAAAAAGGGATGTTACCCTGGGGACCGGGGAGCTGTTTTTT
few,TRBV19,NA,TRBJ1-2,CASSQAGVPRGYTF,TGTGCCAGTAGTCAGGCTGGAGTGCCGAGGGGCTACACCTTC
NA,TRBV7-8,TRBD1,TRBJ1-1,CASSLAKGQGATEAFF,TGTGCCAGCAGCTTAGCTAAGGGACAGGGGGCTACTGAAGCTTTCTTT
many,TRBV30,NA,TRBJ2-1,CAWSAGHRDEQFF,TGTGCCTGGAGTGCAGGGCACCGGGATGAGCAGTTCTTC
many,TRBV7-2,TRBD1,TRBJ2-1,CASSLPGGLYNEQFF,TGTGCCAGCAGCTTACCAGGGGGCCTTTACAATGAGCAGTTCTTC
many,TRBV5-1,NA,TRBJ2-7,CASSLEQGPAYEQYF,TGCGCCAGCAGCTTGGAACAGGGCCCAGCCTACGAGCAGTACTTC
many,TRBV27,NA,TRBJ1-6,CASSFSGARNSPLHF,TGTGCCAGCAGTTTTTCGGGGGCAAGGAATTCACCCCTCCACTTT
NA,TRBV3-1,NA,TRBJ2-5,CASSQDGRAQYF,TGTGCCAGCAGCCAGGACGGCAGGGCCCAGTACTTC
many,TRBV21-1,NA,TRBJ2-7,CASSKLNGIYEQYF,TGTGCCAGCAGCAAATTAAACGGAATATACGAGCAGTACTTC
NA,TRBV7-9,NA,TRBJ2-3,CSEGDTQYF,TGTTCTGAGGGGGATACGCAGTATTTT
many,TRBV7-3,NA,TRBJ1-2,CASSLMRGSGGYTF,TGTGCCAGCAGCTTAATGCGGGGAAGCGGTGGCTACACCTTC
few,TRBV10-3,TRBD2,TRBJ2-7,CAISPLGGRADEQYF,TGTGCCATCAGTCCCCTGGGCGGGAGGGCCGACGAGCAGTACTTC
many,TRBV9,NA,TRBJ2-3,CASSVVGRGRTDTQYF,TGTGCCAGCAGCGTAGTGGGTAGGGGAAGGACAGATACGCAGTATTTT
few,TRBV14,NA,TRBJ2-7,CASSPPGLGSYNEQYF,TGTGCCAGCAGCCCCCCGGGACTGGGCTCCTACAATGAGCAGTACTTC
few,TRBV2,NA,TRBJ2-3,CASSLRRPDTQYF,TGTGCCAGCAGCCTCCGTCGTCCAGATACGCAGTATTTT
few,TRBV5-1,NA,TRBJ1-5,CASSLGFGGSQPQHF,TGCGCCAGCAGCTTGGGTTTTGGGGGGTCGCAGCCCCAGCATTTT
NA,TRBV28,NA,TRBJ2-5,CASTSMGRYQETQYF,TGTGCCAGCACCTCTATGGGCAGGTACCAAGAGACCCAGTACTTC
NA,TRBV11-2,TRBD1,TRBJ2-2,CASSLWTGVNTGELFF,TGTGCCAGCAGTCTCTGGACAGGGGTGAACACCGGGGAGCTGTTTTTT
few,TRBV21-1,NA,TRBJ2-3,CASSKRKERGGADTQYF,TGTGCCAGCAGCAAAAGAAAGGAGCGGGGGGGCGCAGATACGCAGTATTTT
many,TRBV7-6,TRBD1,TRBJ2-1,CASSLEPRGQWNEQFF,TGTGCCAGCAGCTTAGAACCCAGGGGGCAGTGGAATGAGCAGTTCTTC